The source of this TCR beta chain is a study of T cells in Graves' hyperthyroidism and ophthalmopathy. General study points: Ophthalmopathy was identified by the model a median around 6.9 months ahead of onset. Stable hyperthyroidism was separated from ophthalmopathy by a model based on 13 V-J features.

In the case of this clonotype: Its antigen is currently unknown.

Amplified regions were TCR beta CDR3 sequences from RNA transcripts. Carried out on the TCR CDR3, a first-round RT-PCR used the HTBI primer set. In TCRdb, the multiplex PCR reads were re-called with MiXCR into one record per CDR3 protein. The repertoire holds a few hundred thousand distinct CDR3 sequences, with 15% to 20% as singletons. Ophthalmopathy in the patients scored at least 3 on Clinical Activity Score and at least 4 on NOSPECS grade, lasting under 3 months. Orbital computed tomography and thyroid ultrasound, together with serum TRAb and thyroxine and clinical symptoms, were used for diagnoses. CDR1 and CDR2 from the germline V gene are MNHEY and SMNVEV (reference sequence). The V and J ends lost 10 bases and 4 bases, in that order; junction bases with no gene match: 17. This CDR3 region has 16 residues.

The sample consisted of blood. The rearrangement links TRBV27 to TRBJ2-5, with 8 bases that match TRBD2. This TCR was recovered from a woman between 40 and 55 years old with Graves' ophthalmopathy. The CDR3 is CATKYISGENRETQYF. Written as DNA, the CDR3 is TGTGCCACCAAGTACATTAGCGGGGAGAATCGAGAGACCCAGTACTTC.